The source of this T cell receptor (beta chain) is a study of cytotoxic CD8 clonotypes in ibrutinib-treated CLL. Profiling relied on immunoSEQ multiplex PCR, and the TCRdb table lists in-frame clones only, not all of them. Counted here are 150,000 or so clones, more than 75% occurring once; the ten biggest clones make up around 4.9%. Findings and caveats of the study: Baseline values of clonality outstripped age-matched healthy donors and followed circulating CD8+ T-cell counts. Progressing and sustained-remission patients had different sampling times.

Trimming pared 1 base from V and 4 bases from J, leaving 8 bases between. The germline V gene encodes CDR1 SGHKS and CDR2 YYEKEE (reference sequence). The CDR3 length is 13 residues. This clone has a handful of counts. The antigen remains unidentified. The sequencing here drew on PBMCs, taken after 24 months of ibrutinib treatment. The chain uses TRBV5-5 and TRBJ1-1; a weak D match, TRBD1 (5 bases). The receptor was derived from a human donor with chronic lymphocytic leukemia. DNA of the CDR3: TGTGCCAGCAGCTTGAATGGGGGCACTGAAGCTTTCTTT. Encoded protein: CASSLNGGTEAFF.